A single T cell receptor beta chain is shown here with its context. No antigen is known for it. This entry belongs to a study of beta chain features in type 1 diabetes. Study-wide findings and caveats: Within each of all four CD4+ subsets, Type 1 diabetes patients had TCRB CDR3s that were moderately but significantly shorter.

Cell sorting via CD45RO/CCR7/CD25/CD127/CD95/CD27 was performed to obtain CD4+ naive, central memory, regulatory and stem cell-like memory cells. V lost 0 bases and J lost 8, with 10 bases in between. Germline V lookup: CDR1 SGHVS, CDR2 FQNEAQ. The CDR3 loop spans 13 amino acids. The investigators reverse transcribed all of the isolated RNA, so they sequenced expressed TCRB transcripts. There were 3.5 million or so reads on average in the naive, central memory and regulatory T cell samples. Clones were sequenced by immunoSEQ multiplex PCR, and TCRdb holds only the in-frame ones, with some missing. The sample includes hundreds of thousands of clones, roughly 17% seen only once; the top ten take 0.02% to 0.025%.

Sequenced: naive CD4+ T cells from blood. V usage is TRBV7-8 and J usage is TRBJ1-2; D perhaps matches TRBD1 (5 bases). The sequence was collected from a woman between 18 and 29 years old in good health. In DNA form, the CDR3 reads TGTGCCAGCAGCTTAGCTTCTTGGGACGGCTACACCTTC. It encodes CASSLASWDGYTF. Full variable domain (missing parts from reference TRBV7-8 and TRBJ1-2): GAGVSQSPRYKVAKRGQDVALRCDPISGHVSLFWYQQALGQGPEFLTYFQNEAQLDKSGLPSDRFFAERPEGSVSTLKIQRTQQEDSAVYLCASSLASWDGYTFGSGTRLTVV.